This TCR beta chain emerged from a study of OX40 agonist ivuxolimab in advanced cancers. In the study overall: Ivuxolimab, which targeted the costimulatory receptor OX40 (CD134), was an agonistic, fully human IgG2 monoclonal antibody. The paper reports the monotherapy dose-escalation portion (N ≈ 50 patients) of the phase I ivuxolimab trial. In the dose-escalation cohort, roughly 82% of patients were male, and the mean age was approximately 60 years with a range of roughly 20 to 79. Intravenous ivuxolimab was administered to patients every 2 weeks at six dose levels: 0.01, 0.1, 0.3, 1.5, 3 and 10 mg/kg. Of the approximately 50 patients in dose escalation, 19 had hepatocellular carcinoma, some 15 had melanoma, 9 had renal cell carcinoma and 9 had head and neck cancer. Partial responses were achieved by three dose-escalation patients, of whom one had hepatocellular carcinoma and two had cutaneous melanoma. Prior anti-PD-1, anti-PD-L1 or anti-CTLA-4 therapy was permitted, and about two fifths of dose-escalation patients had received checkpoint inhibitors. The purpose of peripheral TCRbeta sequencing was to test whether ivuxolimab changed TCR sequence diversity and led to clonal T-cell expansion. General study outcomes and caveats: The antigen specificity of the clonally expanded peripheral T cells was not determined. At doses from 0.1 to 3.0 mg/kg, clonal expansion was seen in both CD4+ and CD8+ blood T cells between baseline and week 6. Low levels of normalized T-cell clonal expansion were also shown by some nonresponding patients. After ivuxolimab, expanded clones were on average more numerous among CD8+ T cells than among CD4+ T cells. In partial responders in the 0.1-3.0 mg/kg groups, normalized peripheral clonal expansion was found to be among the lowest, especially among CD8+ T cells.

This clone was seen a few times. Its antigen specificity is not known. No base-level quality is on record; no much larger clone is a single base apart. The CDR3 covers 15 residues, taking in both the cysteine and the phenylalanine. The sequence is cut down to CDR3 DNA, 45 bases in frame from base 1. The V end loses 5 bases and the J end loses 3 bases, and a stretch of 14 bases separates them. Looking up the germline V gene yields CDR1 MNHNS and CDR2 SASEGT. Patients with autoimmune disease history or receiving systemic immunosuppression were excluded from the trial. Peripheral blood for TCR sequencing was collected from all dose cohorts at baseline, on cycle 4 day 1, and on cycle 7 day 1. Samples were obtained from an open-label, multicenter, first-in-human phase I dose-escalation trial of ivuxolimab. Adults with locally advanced or metastatic head and neck squamous cell, hepatocellular, melanoma or renal cell carcinoma were enrolled in the trial. CD4+ and CD8+ T cells were sorted separately from peripheral blood before TCR sequencing.

Genomic DNA was extracted from sorted cells for sequencing of the TCRbeta CDR3 region. The immunoSEQ Assay was used for sequencing of TCRbeta CDR3 regions. The table comes from immuneACCESS by way of TCRdb, which keeps in-frame sequences with V and J called. Part of the clones is missing from these tables; in studies checked, under half for an unresolved V gene and the rest for unknown reasons. The sample table shows 48,000 or so clones, and roughly 86% are seen once. The top ten constitute around 2% of the sample. In this chain, TRBV6-1 is recombined with TRBJ1-5; possibly the D gene is TRBD1, per 6 matching bases. Sequences were derived from CD4+ or CD8+ T cells sorted from blood, sampled in a trial of the OX40 agonist ivuxolimab. The origin of this receptor is an adult with an advanced solid tumor such as melanoma, head and neck, liver or kidney cancer. Read as DNA, the sequence is TGTGCCAGCAGTCTAACAGGGACTTCCAATCAGCCCCAGCATTTT. Its translation is CASSLTGTSNQPQHF.